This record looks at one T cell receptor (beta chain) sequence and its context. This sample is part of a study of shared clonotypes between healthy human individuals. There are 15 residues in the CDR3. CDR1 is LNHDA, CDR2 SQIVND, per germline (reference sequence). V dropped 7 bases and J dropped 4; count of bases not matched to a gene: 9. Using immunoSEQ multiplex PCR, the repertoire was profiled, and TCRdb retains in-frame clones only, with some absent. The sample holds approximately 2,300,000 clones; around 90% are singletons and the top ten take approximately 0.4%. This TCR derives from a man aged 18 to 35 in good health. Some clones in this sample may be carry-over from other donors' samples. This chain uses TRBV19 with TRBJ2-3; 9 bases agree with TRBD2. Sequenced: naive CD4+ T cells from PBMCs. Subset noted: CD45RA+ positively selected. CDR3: CASTTRGGGADTQYF. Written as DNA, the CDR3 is TGTGCCAGTACCACCCGCGGGGGGGGCGCAGATACGCAGTATTTT.